This entry features one TCR beta chain sequence. The target antigen is unknown. Sequencing relied on immunoSEQ assay v3.0, run at survey level. Clones were read by immunoSEQ multiplex PCR, and TCRdb kept only the in-frame ones, dropping some. The table lists about 22,000 clones, around four fifths of them singletons. The data were obtained in a study of long-term antiretroviral therapy in people with HIV. The study's findings and limits: Clones that had undergone expansion before ART dominated the repertoire at all time points.

The CDR3 consists of 14 residues. CDR1 SGHDT and CDR2 YYEEEE come from the germline V gene. The junction had 4 bases not matched to a gene; V was cut back by 4 bases and J by 7 bases. Only United States sites treated participants with HIV. The V gene is TRBV5-6, the J gene TRBJ2-3; 12 bases fit TRBD2. This sequence originates from a man between 18 and 29 years old with HIV. Sequenced material: unsorted PBMCs, taken approximately 4 years after starting antiretroviral therapy. The DNA for the CDR3 is TGTGCCAGCAGCCCTAGCGGGGGGGCCCATACGCAGTATTTT. Its protein is CASSPSGGAHTQYF. The variable domain in full, with the rest retrieved from reference TRBV5-6 and TRBJ2-3, is DAGVTQSPTHLIKTRGQQVTLRCSPKSGHDTVSWYQQALGQGPQFIFQYYEEEERQRGNFPDRFSGHQFPNYSSELNVNALLLGDSALYLCASSPSGGAHTQYFGPGTRLTVL.